These 15 T cell receptor beta chains were all obtained from the same sample, sequenced in a study of CD8 T cells in ankylosing spondylitis. One entry per CDR3 protein, called by TCRdb with MiXCR from the 5' RACE reads. The sample has about 320,000 distinct CDR3 sequences, roughly 10% seen once; the top ten hold more than 7%. Sequencing input: blood, either unsorted or a sorted T cell fraction (not recorded which). The receptors originated from a female donor with ankylosing spondylitis or in good health (not recorded which).

This clonotype has a handful of counts. This chain connects TRBV5-1 to TRBJ2-1, with 12 bases that match TRBD2. The CDR3 sequence is 15 residues long. Germline V gene data show CDR1 as SGHRS and CDR2 as YFSETQ. The V and J ends lost 4 bases and 8 bases, in that order; junction bases with no gene match: 7. CDR3 residues: CASSPGLAGMDEQFF. CDR3 nucleotides: TGCGCCAGCAGCCCCGGACTAGCGGGGATGGATGAGCAGTTCTTC. Drawing the rest from reference TRBV5-1 and TRBJ2-1, the complete variable domain is KAGVTQTPRYLIKTRGQQVTLSCSPISGHRSVSWYQQTPGQGLQFLFEYFSETQRNKGNFPGRFSGRQFSNSRSEMNVSTLELGDSALYLCASSPGLAGMDEQFFGPGTRLTVL.

In its sample, this clonotype was seen a few times. V gene TRBV28 combines with J gene TRBJ2-5, with 7 bases lining up with TRBD2. V gave up 3 bases and J gave up 1 base; unmatched junction bases: 5. Germline loops: CDR1 MDHEN, CDR2 SYDVKM. This CDR3 comprises 15 residues. CDR3 bases: TGTGCCAGCAGTTTCCCCACTAGCGCCCAAGAGACCCAGTACTTC. This translates into CASSFPTSAQETQYF.

This clonotype has a handful of counts. In DNA form, the CDR3 reads TGTGCCTGGACCGGACTAGCGGGGATGTACTTC. Translating it yields CAWTGLAGMYF. The chain employs TRBV30 and TRBJ2-4, with TRBD2 matching over 12 bases. Trimming at V came to 4 bases and at J to 15 bases, leaving 4 bases not matched to a gene. Germline V gives CDR1 GTSNPN, CDR2 SVGIG (reference sequence). The CDR3 consists of 11 residues.

This clonotype came up many times. V gene TRBV15 combines with J gene TRBJ1-1, with a possible D match to TRBD1 (5 bases). This CDR3 has 15 amino acids. Germline values: CDR1 LNHNV, CDR2 YYDKDF (reference sequence). Trimming took 5 bases from V and 0 from J, leaving 13 bases between them. CDR3 DNA: TGTGCCACCAGCTTAGGGGACCAAATGAACACTGAAGCTTTCTTT. As protein: CATSLGDQMNTEAFF.

This clonotype was counted only a few times. J is TRBJ1-1 and V is TRBV3-1; D is uncertain. Deletions cut 1 base from V and 8 bases from J, with 11 bases between. The CDR3 extends over 13 amino acids. Germline V gene sequence: CDR1 LGHDT, CDR2 YNNKEL (reference sequence). CDR3 in amino acids: CASSQGTLREAFF. The CDR3 bases are TGTGCCAGCAGCCAAGGGACCTTGAGGGAAGCTTTCTTT.

This clonotype came up many times. V is TRBV7-3 and J is TRBJ1-1; D not resolved. Germline V gene data show CDR1 as SGHTA and CDR2 as FQGTGA. Trimming stripped 4 bases from V and 4 bases from J, with 10 bases between. CDR3 length: 13 residues. CDR3 loop: CASSSYSGTEAFF. The CDR3 nucleotides read TGTGCCAGCAGCTCATACAGCGGCACTGAAGCTTTCTTT.

This clonotype was detected many times. CDR3 nucleotide sequence: TGTGCCAGCAGTACCCGGGACGGTTCTTCGGGGCCCCAGCATTTT. This codes for CASSTRDGSSGPQHF. This chain connects TRBV12-3 or TRBV12-4 to TRBJ1-5; a weak D match, TRBD1 (5 bases). Trimming left V 5 bases short and J 9 bases short, with 20 bases between. This CDR3 contains 15 residues.

The rearrangement joins TRBV27 to TRBJ1-6; TRBD1 matches at 7 bases. This CDR3 comprises 13 residues. Losses at the gene ends were 5 bases for V and 14 bases for J; bases not matched to a gene: 9. Germline CDR1 and CDR2: MNHEY and SMNVEV (reference sequence). Here the CDR3 DNA reads TGTGCCAGCAGTCCCACAGGGGTTGAAGCCCTCCACTTT. This codes for CASSPTGVEALHF.

In regard to this clonotype: A much more abundant neighbour one base away suggests this may be a read error. This rearrangement joins TRBV5-1 to TRBJ2-2; the D gene is possibly TRBD2 (6 bases). Trimming cost V 5 bases and J 5 bases, with 13 bases left between them. The CDR3 covers 14 residues. Looked up from germline, CDR1 is SGHRS and CDR2 is YFSETQ. The chain's CDR3 is CASSVEGETGELFF. In nucleotides, the CDR3 is TGCGCCAGCAGTGTGGAGGGAGAGACCGGGGAGCTGTTTTTT.

The chain is built from TRBV30 and TRBJ1-1; the D is unclear. The germline V and J ends were trimmed by 0 bases and 1 base, with 6 bases remaining between them. The length of the CDR3 is 13 residues. Germline CDR1 is GTSNPN and CDR2 is SVGIG (reference sequence). The CDR3 nucleotides read TGTGCCTGGAGTGTACTAGGGAACACTGAAGCTTTCTTT. Its translation: CAWSVLGNTEAFF.

This clonotype was detected many times. The V call is TRBV4-1, the J call TRBJ1-3; tentative D call: TRBD1 (5 bases). Germline CDR1 reads MGHRA; CDR2 reads YSYEKL. V was clipped by 6 bases and J by 0 bases, with 12 bases between them. The CDR3 runs to 15 residues. Written as DNA, the CDR3 is TGCGCCAGCAGTCAGGGACGGAGCTCTGGAAACACCATATATTTT. Translated, it gives CASSQGRSSGNTIYF.

The genes are TRBV4-3 and TRBJ2-5, with D perhaps TRBD1 (5 bases). The germline V and J ends were trimmed by 1 base and 3 bases, with 15 bases remaining between them. CDR3 length equals 16 residues. The germline CDR1 and CDR2 sequences are LGHNA and YSLEER. CDR3 sequence: CASSQALSQGEETQYF. The CDR3 DNA follows: TGCGCCAGCAGCCAAGCCCTCTCCCAGGGCGAAGAGACCCAGTACTTC.

There are a few counts of this clonotype. The chain carries TRBV6-4 and TRBJ1-1; D is unclear. The germline V gene encodes CDR1 MRHNA and CDR2 SNTAGT. Trimming took 6 bases from V and 1 from J, leaving 15 bases between them. This CDR3 has 15 residues. The CDR3: CASSPVGNPNTEAFF. The CDR3 DNA reads TGTGCCAGCAGCCCAGTAGGGAACCCGAACACTGAAGCTTTCTTT.

In this sample, this clonotype turned up many times. This chain uses TRBV19 with TRBJ2-3; the D gene is possibly TRBD2 (5 bases). The CDR3 length is 14 residues. V lost 4 bases and J 3 bases, leaving 11 bases between the germline ends. Per the germline V gene, CDR1 is LNHDA and CDR2 is SQIVND (reference sequence). The CDR3 protein is CASSSWWETDTQYF. CDR3 coding DNA: TGTGCCAGTAGTAGCTGGTGGGAGACAGATACGCAGTATTTT.

This clonotype has at least ten counts. CDR3 amino acids: CASSGTGSSYGYTF. CDR3 DNA: TGCGCCAGCAGTGGGACGGGGAGCTCCTATGGCTACACCTTC. The chain employs TRBV5-1 and TRBJ1-2; D is perhaps TRBD1 (5 bases). This CDR3 has 14 residues. In germline, CDR1 is SGHRS, CDR2 YFSETQ. The germline V and J ends were trimmed by 5 bases and 4 bases, with 15 bases remaining between them. Full variable domain (outside the CDR3, taken from reference TRBV5-1 and TRBJ1-2): KAGVTQTPRYLIKTRGQQVTLSCSPISGHRSVSWYQQTPGQGLQFLFEYFSETQRNKGNFPGRFSGRQFSNSRSEMNVSTLELGDSALYLCASSGTGSSYGYTFGSGTRLTVV.